The T cell receptor beta chain described here comes from a study of blood T cell repertoires in COVID-19. Study-wide background: Samples came from the United States, Italy and Spain, spanning acute and convalescent COVID-19. PBMCs, B-cell-depleted T cells, or T cells provided the cDNA or gDNA that made up the material.

This clone was observed once. In the authors' workflow: Estimation of nucleated cell counts was performed using reference gene primer amplification. TCRdb's copy holds only in-frame clones and misses some; the assay was immunoSEQ multiplex PCR. V and J calls and clone size are as listed in that table; D and trimming were resolved from the DNA. The top ten hold under 3.5% of the sample, which has 20,000 to 25,000 clones, 84% seen once. Trimming removed 10 bases from V and 6 bases from J; junction bases left unmatched: 15. CDR1 and CDR2 from the germline V gene are ENHRY and SYGVKD. The CDR3 runs to 16 residues.

The sequenced material came from peripheral blood. The receptor comes from a middle-aged man with acute or convalescent COVID-19. The chain links TRBV10-3 to TRBJ2-1; 10 bases agree with TRBD2. CDR3 bases: TGTGCCACCGGAAGCGGGAGGGCCGTAATTCGCAATGAGCAGTTCTTC. It yields the protein CATGSGRAVIRNEQFF.